The sequence of this T cell receptor beta chain was determined in a study of shared clonotypes between healthy human individuals. Findings of the study overall: Clonotypes that were shared across a handful of donors made up around 5% of naive CD4 clonotypes.

CDR3 length equals 14 residues. V dropped 8 bases and J dropped 2; count of bases not matched to a gene: 4. Germline V gene lookup returns CDR1 SNHLY and CDR2 FYNNEI. The naive CD8 population came from CD45RO-negative cells selected for CCR7, without terminally differentiated effector memory CD45RA+ cells. On this clone: Its antigen is as yet unknown.

Over several immunoSEQ plates, each subset's genomic DNA was distributed in even portions. Authors' processing steps: From ImmunoSEQ came sequences covering only the junction and carrying no quality scores, so filtering differed. The protocol was immunoSEQ multiplex PCR, while the TCRdb copy is restricted to in-frame clones and leaves out a portion. V, J and clone size derive from that table, while D and trimming were established from the DNA sequence. The repertoire includes 2 million to 2.5 million clones, about 95% of them detected once, and about 1.1% sits in the top ten. The sequenced material came from naive CD8+ T cells sorted from blood. This clonotype was sampled from a man younger than 35 in good health. The V and J genes are TRBV2 and TRBJ2-1; the match to TRBD2 covers 9 bases. CDR3 region: CASFTSGPYNEQFF. The CDR3 DNA reads TGTGCCAGCTTCACTAGCGGGCCCTACAATGAGCAGTTCTTC. The whole variable domain, filled in from reference TRBV2 and TRBJ2-1, reads EPEVTQTPSHQVTQMGQEVILRCVPISNHLYFYWYRQILGQKVEFLVSFYNNEISEKSEIFDDQFSVERPDGSNFTLKIRSTKLEDSAMYFCASFTSGPYNEQFFGPGTRLTVL.